This T cell receptor beta chain was recovered during a study of identical twins (TCRdb year 2016). About the investigation overall: To test whether fetal clonotypes persist, the study used deep sequencing on TCR alpha and beta repertoires from monozygotic twins, unrelated adults of various ages, and cord blood. Replicate twin experiments were performed at different times using different library preparation protocols to rule out contamination. The research as a whole found: The excess sharing between twins in beta out-of-frame sequences was weaker because fewer shared sequences reduced the signal-to-noise ratio. Compared with coincidental sharing between unrelated individuals, an excess of low generation-probability sequences was observed among out-of-frame TCR alpha sequences shared between twins. Abundant cord blood beta clonotypes carried fewer insertions; young adult naive repertoires showed a weaker similar trend, while memory repertoires showed none. In monozygotic twins, out-of-frame TCR alpha sharing was systematically underestimated by recombination models, although the models agreed with sharing between unrelated individuals. Zero-insertion analyses could be partly confounded by invariant T cells such as MAIT and iNKT, although diverse VJ usage argued against such confounding for most clonotypes. Because the same donors could not be followed over many years, the conclusions depended on cross-sectional statistical analysis.

The library was built by means of 5' RACE. The sequencer listed for this sample is Illumina HiSeq 2000. Template switching introduced a universal primer binding site; the final cDNA contained a unique molecular identifier, enabling accurate counting of TCR cDNA molecules. First-strand cDNA for TCR alpha and beta chains was synthesized from specific primers in the conserved constant-segment region. To control for contamination, each cDNA library was double barcoded with a SMART-Mk sample barcode plus Illumina barcodes. TruSeq adapter sequences along with Illumina sample barcodes were introduced in two successive PCR steps. TCR alpha and beta cDNA libraries were sequenced on the Illumina HiSeq platform with custom primers. For the original study's pipeline: MiGEC processed the raw reads to extract unique molecular identifiers, while MiXCR was used to determine the CDR3 positions. Recombination models were inferred per individual with the repgenHMM and IGoR tools using an EM algorithm. The tcR package in R was used for shared clonotype analysis, with sharing normalized by the product of cloneset sizes. Out-of-frame nonproductive sequences were analyzed to study raw recombination free of thymic and clonal selection effects. Using fastp trimming at Q25 and MiXCR clonotype assembly, TCRdb reanalyzed the public sequencing data and kept in-frame beta chains. For every CDR3 protein sequence, its rows merge into one entry that carries the most common genes and DNA. The authors' filters were not applied to this entry. Across this sample there are approximately 620,000 distinct CDR3 sequences, with roughly 8% seen only once. Of the sample, around 0.98% falls within the top ten clones.

Every donor was a healthy Caucasian. Three pairs of female monozygotic twins, all aged roughly 18 to 29 years, were included in the twin cohort. RNA for TCR libraries was isolated from peripheral blood mononuclear cells. Deletion took 1 base off V and 7 bases off J, with a span of 14 bases between the germline ends. The cysteine opens and the phenylalanine closes a CDR3 of 15 amino acids. The DNA shown is the 45-base CDR3, in frame from base 1. Sequences MGHDK (CDR1) and SYGVNS (CDR2) are obtained from the germline V gene. Comment on this clonotype: It lacks a known antigen. Per-nucleotide qualities are absent, and no much larger clonotype sits a single base away.

These same data were also listed under a study on yellow fever vaccine responses in identical twins. As the second study states: According to the authors, the vaccine-induced T cell response in identical twins seemed to be partly convergent and partly specific to each individual. Focusing on identical twins, the study followed the T cell clones that responded to the vaccine, and did so with precision.

The V gene is TRBV25-1 and the J gene is TRBJ2-1, with TRBD1 perhaps the D gene, on 5 matching bases. The clonotype was recovered from a woman younger than 30 in good health. The sample comprised PBMCs. This receptor has the CDR3 CASSEFTGHLNEQFF. The nucleotide sequence is TGTGCCAGCAGTGAATTCACAGGTCATCTGAATGAGCAGTTCTTC.